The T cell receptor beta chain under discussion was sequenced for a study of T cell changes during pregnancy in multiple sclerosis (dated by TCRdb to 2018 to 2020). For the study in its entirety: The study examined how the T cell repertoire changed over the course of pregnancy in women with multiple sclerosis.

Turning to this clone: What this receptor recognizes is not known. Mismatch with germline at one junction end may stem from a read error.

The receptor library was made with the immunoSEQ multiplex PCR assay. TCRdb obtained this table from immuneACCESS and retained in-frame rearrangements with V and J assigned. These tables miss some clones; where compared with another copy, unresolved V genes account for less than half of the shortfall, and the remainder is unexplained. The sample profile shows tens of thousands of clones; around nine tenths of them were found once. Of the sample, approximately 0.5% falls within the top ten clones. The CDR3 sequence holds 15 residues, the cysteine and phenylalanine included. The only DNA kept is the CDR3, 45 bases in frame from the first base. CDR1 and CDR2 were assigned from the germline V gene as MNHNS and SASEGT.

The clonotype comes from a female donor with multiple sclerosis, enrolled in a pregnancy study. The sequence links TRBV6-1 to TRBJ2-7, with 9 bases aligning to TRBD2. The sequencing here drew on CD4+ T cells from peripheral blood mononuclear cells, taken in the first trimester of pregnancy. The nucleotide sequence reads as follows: TGTGCCAGCAGGGAAGTGGGCGGGAGGGGGTACGAGCAGTACTTC. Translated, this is CASREVGGRGYEQYF.